This entry describes one TCR beta chain. This receptor's antigen is unknown. Nothing much larger sits one base from this clone, and base qualities are not available. The data derive from a study of blood T cell repertoires in COVID-19 (TCRdb year 2020). Concerning the study at large: Samples covering the acute and convalescent phases of COVID-19 were provided by collaborators in the United States, Italy and Spain. The prospective study material was composed of cDNA or gDNA derived from T cells, B-cell-depleted T cells, or PBMCs. Subjects who had been exposed to COVID-19, were actively infected with it, or had recovered from it provided the deeply sampled blood TCRbeta repertoires that made up the dataset. The repertoires were released in a freely available public database meant as a resource for research on the immune response to SARS-CoV-2. The samples were drawn from the first 160 participants of the ongoing ImmuneRACE study and from over 950 subjects provided by 6 global collaborators. The sample metadata nearly always contained a de-identified subject ID, COVID-19 status, age in years and sex. Where available, HLA class I and class II types were obtained from metadata supplied by the sample provider rather than from assay-based typing.

Each collaborating institution followed its own protocols to collect whole blood in K2EDTA tubes. Collaborator samples were shipped for TCRbeta analysis as frozen whole blood, isolated PBMCs, or DNA extracted from either sample type. What the study reported, not specific to this receptor: Clinical and demographic metadata were provided uncurated, with the amount varying by source and participant.

TCRbeta CDR3 regions were amplified from genomic DNA using the immunoSEQ Assay, a bias-controlled multiplex PCR. Under the source paper's analysis protocol: The number of nucleated cells in each sample was estimated from the amplification of reference gene primers within the assay. Sequence reads were collapsed and filtered to measure the absolute abundance of every unique TCRbeta CDR3 rearrangement. Productive Simpson clonality was computed per sample as the square root of Simpson's diversity index over productive rearrangements. TCRdb holds this immuneACCESS table with in-frame rearrangements only. Some clones are missing; in checked studies, unresolved V genes explain under half, and the rest has no known cause. That table supplies the V and J calls and clone size; D and trimming were determined from the DNA. The sample yields some 180,000 clones; 85% were counted once. The ten largest account for 8.2% of the sample.

The sequence derives from a woman between 55 and 75 years old with acute or convalescent COVID-19. The sample taken for sequencing was peripheral blood.

The DNA sequence is given as TGTGCCATCAGTGAGACAACCGGGGGGCTAGCGGGAGGCGAGCAGTACTTC. This yields the protein CAISETTGGLAGGEQYF. The chain was built from TRBV10-3 and TRBJ2-7, with 11 bases aligning to TRBD2. The CDR3 sequence holds 17 residues, the cysteine and phenylalanine included. Only the CDR3 DNA is retained, 51 bases long and in frame from the first base. CDR1 and CDR2 are drawn from the germline V gene: ENHRY, SYGVKD. V loses 2 bases at its end and J loses 6 bases; junction bases beyond the gene matches: 12.